These T cell receptor beta chains were read from a single sample in a study of cytomegalovirus exposure and HLA in healthy donors. Data came from immunoSEQ multiplex PCR; TCRdb stores just in-frame clones and leaves some out. Of tens of thousands of clones in the sample, roughly 82% were seen once. The sample consisted of PBMCs. The source of these receptors is a man in his sixties or seventies in good health and CMV-seropositive. Both conserved end residues are part of each CDR3. A D gene is named only where the DNA matches it firmly. The size entry is marked missing in some rows and otherwise reads once, few, many or a size class.

- | - | TRBJ2-7 | TRBV9 | 16 | CASSVVEGVIPYEQYF | TGTGCCAGCAGCGTAGTTGAGGGAGTCATCCCCTACGAGCAGTACTTC
- | TRBD1 | TRBJ1-2 | TRBV6-5 | 14 | CASSYSTGEYGYTF | TGTGCCAGCAGTTACTCGACAGGGGAGTATGGCTACACCTTC
- | - | TRBJ1-2 | TRBV5-4 | 16 | CASSYRQSGLVYGYTF | TGTGCCAGCAGCTACAGACAGTCGGGCCTAGTTTATGGCTACACCTTC
- | TRBD2 | TRBJ2-3 | TRBV10-3 | 18 | CAISEIWVSGGRTDTQYF | TGTGCCATCAGTGAGATATGGGTCTCGGGGGGACGCACAGATACGCAGTATTTT
- | - | TRBJ1-4 | TRBV15 | 15 | CATSRDPRDFEKLFF | TGTGCCACCAGCAGAGATCCTAGGGACTTTGAAAAACTGTTTTTT
- | - | TRBJ2-6 | TRBV28 | 16 | CASSSPRGAGANVLTF | TGTGCCAGCAGTTCCCCCAGGGGGGCCGGGGCCAACGTCCTGACTTTC
- | - | TRBJ2-5 | TRBV11-2 | 12 | CASSLVGETQYF | TGTGCCAGCAGCTTAGTCGGGGAGACCCAGTACTTC
- | - | TRBJ1-1 | TRBV9 | 13 | CASSKGVFTEAFF | TGTGCCAGCAGCAAGGGGGTTTTCACTGAAGCTTTCTTT
- | TRBD1 | TRBJ1-1 | TRBV19 | 15 | CASRIGDRAGTEAFF | TGTGCCAGTAGGATTGGAGACAGGGCGGGCACTGAAGCTTTCTTT
- | TRBD2 | TRBJ2-7 | TRBV5-6 | 15 | CASRPGGGSPYEQYF | TGTGCCAGCAGGCCCGGGGGGGGAAGTCCCTACGAGCAGTACTTC
- | - | TRBJ2-1 | TRBV18 | 16 | CASSPPITAAYNEQFF | TGTGCCAGCTCACCACCGATCACAGCCGCCTACAATGAGCAGTTCTTC
- | TRBD1 | TRBJ2-7 | TRBV7-3 | 14 | CASSPGTGANEQYF | TGTGCCAGCAGCCCCGGGACAGGGGCGAACGAGCAGTACTTC
- | - | TRBJ1-1 | TRBV5-1 | 16 | CASSPAPQQGNTEAFF | TGCGCCAGCAGTCCCGCCCCGCAACAGGGAAACACTGAAGCTTTCTTT
- | TRBD2 | TRBJ2-1 | TRBV30 | 14 | CAWSPRTSGTEQFF | TGTGCCTGGAGTCCCAGGACTAGCGGGACTGAGCAGTTCTTC
- | TRBD1 | TRBJ2-1 | TRBV5-1 | 15 | CASSWDRGTYNEQFF | TGCGCCAGCAGCTGGGACAGGGGTACCTACAATGAGCAGTTCTTC
- | TRBD2 | TRBJ2-2 | TRBV5-4 | 16 | CASSWTGGGNTGELFF | TGTGCCAGCAGCTGGACCGGGGGGGGGAACACCGGGGAGCTGTTTTTT
- | - | TRBJ2-5 | TRBV5-3 | 13 | CARRAGRLPGQYF | TGTGCCAGAAGGGCAGGGCGCCTGCCCGGCCAGTACTTC
- | - | TRBJ1-2 | TRBV28 | 13 | CASTSAQGYGYTF | TGTGCCAGCACCTCGGCACAGGGATATGGCTACACCTTC
- | TRBD2 | TRBJ2-3 | TRBV29-1 | 15 | CSVGASGDGTDTQYF | TGCAGCGTTGGCGCTAGCGGGGACGGCACAGATACGCAGTATTTT
- | - | TRBJ2-1 | TRBV10-3 | 13 | CAISDQRGGEQFF | TGTGCCATCAGTGACCAAAGGGGGGGTGAGCAGTTCTTC
- | - | TRBJ2-5 | TRBV2 | 13 | CASRRGTQETQYF | TGTGCCAGCAGACGGGGGACCCAAGAGACCCAGTACTTC
- | - | TRBJ1-2 | TRBV28 | 12 | CASSLSQDGYTF | TGTGCCAGCAGTTTATCCCAGGATGGCTACACCTTC
- | - | TRBJ2-3 | TRBV5-8 | 15 | CASSLNTLRGDTQYF | TGTGCCAGCAGCTTGAACACGCTTAGGGGAGATACGCAGTATTTT
- | - | TRBJ2-2 | TRBV7-6 | 15 | CASSLGSANTGELFF | TGTGCCAGCAGCTTAGGTTCTGCGAACACCGGGGAGCTGTTTTTT
- | - | TRBJ1-5 | TRBV6-1 | 16 | CASSGDTLYSNQPQHF | TGTGCCAGCAGTGGGGACACCTTATATAGCAATCAGCCCCAGCATTTT
- | TRBD2 | TRBJ2-7 | TRBV28 | 13 | CASRMTSGYEQYF | TGTGCCAGCAGAATGACTAGCGGGTACGAGCAGTACTTC
- | - | TRBJ2-1 | TRBV21-1 | 17 | CASSKGPPGQGPNEQFF | TGTGCCAGCAGCAAGGGGCCCCCGGGACAGGGCCCCAATGAGCAGTTCTTC
- | - | TRBJ2-7 | TRBV10-3 | 13 | CAISGGRTYEQYF | TGTGCCATCAGTGGGGGTAGGACATACGAGCAGTACTTC
- | - | TRBJ2-2 | TRBV13 | 15 | CASSLGGAPTGELFF | TGTGCCAGCAGCTTAGGGGGGGCCCCCACCGGGGAGCTGTTTTTT
few | TRBD1 | TRBJ2-7 | TRBV6-6 | 16 | CASSYAPTGGFDEQYF | TGTGCCAGCAGTTACGCCCCGACAGGGGGCTTCGACGAGCAGTACTTC
- | TRBD2 | TRBJ2-7 | TRBV5-4 | 15 | CASSSGGMVAYEQYF | TGTGCCAGCAGCTCGGGGGGGATGGTGGCTTACGAGCAGTACTTC
once | TRBD1 | TRBJ2-7 | TRBV5-1 | 13 | CASSFNGQAGQYF | TGCGCCAGCAGCTTTAACGGACAGGCCGGCCAGTACTTC
- | - | TRBJ2-7 | TRBV5-1 | 14 | CASSGSGDSYEQYF | TGCGCCAGCAGCGGTTCAGGGGACTCCTACGAGCAGTACTTC
- | - | TRBJ2-3 | TRBV10-3 | 16 | CAISGLTGDGTDTQYF | TGTGCCATCAGTGGTTTAACGGGGGACGGCACAGATACGCAGTATTTT
- | - | TRBJ2-1 | TRBV29-1 | 13 | CSFDRLTYNEQFF | TGCAGCTTTGACAGGCTAACCTACAATGAGCAGTTCTTC
- | - | TRBJ1-2 | TRBV7-9 | 15 | CASSLALTVDYGYTF | TGTGCCAGCAGCTTAGCGCTAACAGTCGACTATGGCTACACCTTC
- | - | TRBJ2-7 | TRBV10-3 | 12 | CAIGQLLYEQYF | TGTGCCATCGGACAGTTACTCTACGAGCAGTACTTC
- | TRBD1 | TRBJ2-2 | TRBV5-1 | 14 | CASSRGQGSGELFF | TGCGCCAGCAGCCGGGGACAGGGTTCCGGGGAGCTGTTTTTT
few | TRBD1 | TRBJ1-5 | TRBV10-3 | 15 | CAISTGTGNNQPQHF | TGTGCCATCAGTACCGGGACAGGGAACAATCAGCCCCAGCATTTT
- | - | TRBJ2-7 | TRBV5-1 | 15 | CASSFGQGRRYEQYF | TGCGCCAGCAGCTTTGGGCAGGGGCGGCGCTACGAGCAGTACTTC
once | TRBD2 | TRBJ2-1 | TRBV14 | 15 | CASSSSWREYNEQFF | TGTGCCAGCAGCTCCTCTTGGCGGGAGTACAATGAGCAGTTCTTC
- | - | TRBJ1-2 | TRBV6-1 | 14 | CASSEATGGGGYTF | TGTGCCAGCAGTGAAGCTACGGGGGGGGGAGGCTACACCTTC
- | - | TRBJ2-5 | TRBV6-5 | 14 | CASSYSRSQETQYF | TGTGCCAGCAGTTACTCGAGGTCCCAAGAGACCCAGTACTTC
- | - | TRBJ1-2 | TRBV6-5 | 14 | CASRRIGAYYGYTF | TGTGCCAGCAGGAGGATTGGGGCGTACTATGGCTACACCTTC
- | TRBD1 | TRBJ1-2 | TRBV14 | 13 | CASSQVDRGGYTF | TGTGCCAGCAGCCAAGTGGACAGGGGCGGCTACACCTTC
- | - | TRBJ2-2 | TRBV7-3 | 14 | CASSAEAFTGELSF | TGTGCCAGCAGCGCCGAGGCTTTCACCGGGGAGCTGTCTTTT